The source of this TCR beta chain is a study of blood T cells in healthy people across ages (dated by TCRdb to 2013 to 2016). About the study as a whole: In model experiments, template switching captured roughly one uniquely barcoded TCR beta cDNA molecule for every two T cells. Donors were grouped into four age groups: young (average approximately 16 years), middle-aged (approximately 41), aged (around 60) and long-lived (approximately 78). Using deep sequencing normalized with unique cDNA molecular identifiers, the study measured how TCR beta repertoire diversity changes with age. To avoid experimental bias, donors of different ages were distributed randomly across sequencing lanes. The study analyzed two additional independent replicas of 1 million unique cDNA reads from the same blood draw for two donors, one aged 18 to 29 and one aged 80 or older. On the study overall, not on this receptor specifically: Since profiling was done on bulk unsorted PBMCs, naive and antigen-experienced compartments could not be conclusively compared. Compared with the aged group, the long-lived group had more naive CD4+ T cells, fewer expanded clones and increased TCR diversity, a pattern suggesting age selection. Estimates of total diversity based on one million sequenced T cells were considered lower bounds and underestimates. The percentage of naive T cells measured by flow cytometry correlated strongly with observed TCR beta diversity. As age increased, observed TCR beta diversity per million T cells dropped in a roughly linear way, and a significant reduction was already evident by age 40. Because donor CMV infection status was unknown, age-related changes in expanded clonotypes were potentially confounded.

Systemically healthy Caucasian individuals from Russia, some 38 in total and aged 6 to 90 years, were included as donors. Each donor gave around 9 milliliters of peripheral blood, collected into EDTA-treated Vacutainer tubes. Ficoll-Paque density-gradient centrifugation was used to isolate PBMCs, with at least 7 million per sample. Trizol reagent was used to extract total RNA from PBMCs, with at least 5.5 micrograms per sample. For every donor, flow cytometry on a PBMC aliquot measured the percentage of naive CD45RAhigh/CD27high T cells. Library method: 5' RACE. Sequencing took place on an Illumina HiSeq 2500. The second PCR ran for roughly 6 to 11 cycles and used a J-beta primer mix along with a sample-barcoded 5' primer. Each TCR beta cDNA molecule received a unique molecular identifier from a template-switch 5' adaptor carrying 12 random nucleotides. Each sample yielded at least 3 million CDR3-containing paired-end reads. The Mint cDNA synthesis kit, primed by a TRBC-specific oligonucleotide, was used to synthesize first-strand cDNA from all RNA. Following uracil-DNA glycosylase treatment, all cDNA underwent a first 18-cycle PCR with the universal primers M1SS and BC2_uni_R. Per the authors' processing: Normalization of each sample was performed by random selection of 1 million high-quality reads, each carrying a distinct molecular identifier. Instead of being binned into consensus sequences, reads with shared molecular identifiers were discarded. CDR3 identification, clonotype clustering and error correction used MiTCR with a Q25 quality threshold and the strictest error-elimination algorithm. A nonparametric unseen species model with Euler transformation was used to estimate a lower bound on total TCR beta diversity. TCRdb reprocessing: public reads trimmed at Q25 with fastp, clones called with MiXCR, in-frame beta chains kept. Entries are consolidated by CDR3 protein sequence, retaining the most common genes and DNA. TCRdb's processing, not the study's, gives the V and J calls here. For this sample the table gives about 620,000 distinct CDR3 sequences, of which about 21% were detected only once. The ten largest clones take up roughly 3.7% of the sample.

V gives up 5 bases and J gives up 0 bases, and the segment between their germline ends measures 11 bases. Including the terminal cysteine and phenylalanine, the CDR3 comprises 14 residues. Only the CDR3 portion is preserved as DNA: 42 bases, with reading frame beginning at the first base. The germline V gene sets CDR1 to MDHEN and CDR2 to SYDVKM. Concerning this clonotype: Its cognate antigen has yet to be identified. The input lacks base qualities; no much larger clone sits a single base away.

This receptor chain uses TRBV28 and TRBJ2-7; the D gene is unclear. Sequencing was carried out using blood. The TCR comes from an older man in good health. CDR3 protein: CASSGLVTSYEQYF. Read as DNA, the sequence is TGTGCCAGCAGTGGGTTAGTCACCTCCTACGAGCAGTACTTC.